These 8 T cell receptor beta chains were all obtained from the same sample, sequenced in a study of CD8+ T cells in alopecia areata. Treatment here: oral pan-JAK inhibitor, 5-10 mg twice daily. cDNA prepared by RNA extraction and subsequent reverse transcription served as the template for sequencing. The data were produced by immunoSEQ multiplex PCR, yet TCRdb's version contains in-frame clones alone and is incomplete. The data hold 95,000 to 100,000 clones, with around 55% observed a single time. This specimen was CD8+ T cells sorted from blood, taken at week 4, from a patient treated with tofacitinib. The receptor source for this set is a human donor with alopecia areata.

The chain joins TRBV9 to TRBJ2-5, with TRBD2 as a possible D gene (6 bases). Germline CDR1 SGDLS, CDR2 YYNGEE. V was trimmed by 3 bases and J by 0 bases, leaving 9 bases between them. The length of the CDR3 is 14 residues. The CDR3, as DNA: TGTGCCAGCAGCGCAACGGGAGACCAAGAGACCCAGTACTTC. It yields the protein CASSATGDQETQYF.

This clone occurred a few times. V is TRBV27 and J is TRBJ1-1, with TRBD1 identical over 7 bases. J gave up 4 bases and V 5 bases, and 4 bases lay outside the gene matches. The germline CDR1 and CDR2 sequences are MNHEY and SMNVEV (reference sequence). The CDR3 has 13 residues. The DNA for the CDR3 is TGTGCCAGCAGTGACCGACAGGGCACTGAAGCTTTCTTT. This gives the protein CASSDRQGTEAFF.

The V call is TRBV19, the J call TRBJ2-3; 12 bases align to TRBD2. With 6 bases clipped from V and 0 bases from J, the junction kept 1 base outside the gene matches. CDR3 length: 15 amino acids. Germline lookup yields CDR1 LNHDA and CDR2 SQIVND (reference sequence). The CDR3 DNA reads TGTGCCAGTAGGGGACTAGCGGGTAGCACAGATACGCAGTATTTT. It specifies CASRGLAGSTDTQYF.

This clone was picked up a small number of times. The chain has TRBV29-1 and TRBJ1-1, with D hard to call. The CDR3 extends over 12 amino acids. V dropped 5 bases and J dropped 0 bases, with 7 bases sitting between them. Germline V gene sequence: CDR1 SQVTM, CDR2 ANQGSEA. The CDR3 sequence is CSVRLMNTEAFF. In nucleotides, the CDR3 is TGCAGCGTTAGGCTCATGAACACTGAAGCTTTCTTT.

This clone has just a few counts. The V call is TRBV29-1, the J call TRBJ1-2; 7 bases fit TRBD1. Germline CDR1 is SQVTM and CDR2 is ANQGSEA. The CDR3 spans 11 residues. V was pared by 4 bases and J by 6 bases, with 2 bases of the junction left unmatched. The CDR3 DNA is TGCAGCGTTGCAGGGGGGGATGGCTACACCTTC. The encoded protein is CSVAGGDGYTF.

The rearrangement joins TRBV9 to TRBJ2-1; the D is unclear. Germline CDR1 reads SGDLS; CDR2 reads YYNGEE. Trimming removed 3 bases at V and 9 bases at J, with 13 bases between. CDR3 length equals 13 residues. The CDR3 DNA reads TGTGCCAGCAGCGAGCCCCCACACCCTGAGCAGTTCTTC. Protein product: CASSEPPHPEQFF.

The CDR3 nucleotides read TGTGCCTGGGGGACAGGGGTTTACAATGAGCAGTTCTTC. Its protein product is CAWGTGVYNEQFF. The J gene is TRBJ2-1, the V gene TRBV30; 10 bases agree with TRBD1. From germline, CDR1 is GTSNPN and CDR2 SVGIG (reference sequence). This CDR3 has 13 residues. With 5 bases clipped from V and 4 bases from J, the junction kept 2 bases outside the gene matches.

This clone showed up just a few times. The chain recombines TRBV4-2 with TRBJ1-5, with D uncertain. With 4 bases removed from V and 3 bases from J, the gap between germline ends came to 4 bases. Germline V gene lookup returns CDR1 LGHNA and CDR2 YNFKEQ. The CDR3 totals 12 residues. The CDR3 here is CASSRNNQPQHF. CDR3 nucleotides: TGTGCCAGCAGCCGGAACAATCAGCCCCAGCATTTT.